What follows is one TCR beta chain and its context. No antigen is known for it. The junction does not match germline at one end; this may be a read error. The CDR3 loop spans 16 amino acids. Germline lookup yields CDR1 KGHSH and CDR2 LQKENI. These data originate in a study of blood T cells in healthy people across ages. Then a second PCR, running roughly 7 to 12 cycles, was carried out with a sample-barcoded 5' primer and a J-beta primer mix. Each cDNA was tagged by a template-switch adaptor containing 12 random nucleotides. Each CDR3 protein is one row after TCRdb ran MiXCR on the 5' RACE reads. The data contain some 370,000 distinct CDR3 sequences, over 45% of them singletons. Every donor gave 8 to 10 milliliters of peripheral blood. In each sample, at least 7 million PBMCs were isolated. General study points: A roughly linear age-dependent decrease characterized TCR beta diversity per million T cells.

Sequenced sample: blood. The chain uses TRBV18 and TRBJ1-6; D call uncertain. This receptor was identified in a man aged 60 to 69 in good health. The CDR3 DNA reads TGTGCCAGCTCACTGGCCGAGGGCTCCTATAATTCACCCCCCCACTTT. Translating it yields CASSLAEGSYNSPPHF.